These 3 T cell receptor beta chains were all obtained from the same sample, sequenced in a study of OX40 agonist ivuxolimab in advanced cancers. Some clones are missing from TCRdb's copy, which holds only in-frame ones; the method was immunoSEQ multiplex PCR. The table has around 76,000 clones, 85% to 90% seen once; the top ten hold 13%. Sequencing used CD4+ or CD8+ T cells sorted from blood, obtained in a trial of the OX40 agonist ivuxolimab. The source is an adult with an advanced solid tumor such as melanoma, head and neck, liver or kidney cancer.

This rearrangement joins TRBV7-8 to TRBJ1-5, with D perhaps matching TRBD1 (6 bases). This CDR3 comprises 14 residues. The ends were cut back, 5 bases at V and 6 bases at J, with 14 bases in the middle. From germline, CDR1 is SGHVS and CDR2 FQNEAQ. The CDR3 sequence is CASSRTVESQPQHF. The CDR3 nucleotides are TGTGCCAGCAGCCGGACAGTAGAGAGTCAGCCCCAGCATTTT.

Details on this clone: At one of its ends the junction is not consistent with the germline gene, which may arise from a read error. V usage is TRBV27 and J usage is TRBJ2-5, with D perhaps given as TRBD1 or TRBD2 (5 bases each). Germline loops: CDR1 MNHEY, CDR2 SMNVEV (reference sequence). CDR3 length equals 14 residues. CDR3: CASRFVGTPGEQYF. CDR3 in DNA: TGTGCCAGCCGTTTTGTCGGGACCCCTGGGGAGCAGTACTTC.

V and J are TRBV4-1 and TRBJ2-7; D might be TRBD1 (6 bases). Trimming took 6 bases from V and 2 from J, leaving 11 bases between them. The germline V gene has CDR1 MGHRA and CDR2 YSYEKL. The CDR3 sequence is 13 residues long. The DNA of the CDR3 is TGCGCCAGCAGTCCCGGACAGACCTACGAGCAGTACTTC. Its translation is CASSPGQTYEQYF.